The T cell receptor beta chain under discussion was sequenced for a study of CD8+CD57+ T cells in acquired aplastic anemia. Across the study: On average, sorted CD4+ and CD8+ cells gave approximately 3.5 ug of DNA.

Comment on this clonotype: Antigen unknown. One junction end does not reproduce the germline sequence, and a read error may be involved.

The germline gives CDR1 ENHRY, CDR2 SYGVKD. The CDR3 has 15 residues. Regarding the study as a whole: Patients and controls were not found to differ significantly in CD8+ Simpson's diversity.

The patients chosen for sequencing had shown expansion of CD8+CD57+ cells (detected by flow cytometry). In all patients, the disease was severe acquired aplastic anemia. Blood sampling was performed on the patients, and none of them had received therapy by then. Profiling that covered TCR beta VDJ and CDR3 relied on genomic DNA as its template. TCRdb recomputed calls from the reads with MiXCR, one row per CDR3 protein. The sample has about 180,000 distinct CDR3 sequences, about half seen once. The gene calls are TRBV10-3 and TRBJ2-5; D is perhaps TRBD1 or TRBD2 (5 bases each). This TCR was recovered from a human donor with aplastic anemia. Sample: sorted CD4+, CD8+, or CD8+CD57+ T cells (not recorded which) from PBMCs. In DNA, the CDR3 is TGTGCCAGCAGTTGGACTCGACAGTCCCAAGAGACCCAGTACTTC. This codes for CASSWTRQSQETQYF.